Following are 18 T cell receptor beta chains from one sample sequenced in a study of vaccination and CD4 T cells after COVID-19. The antigens these receptors bind are not known. At the Johns Hopkins FTIC core, DNA taken from cultured CD4+ T cells was sequenced by way of the Oncomine TCR Beta short-read assay. Each CDR3 protein is one row after TCRdb ran MiXCR on the PCR reads. The table lists fewer than 20,000 distinct CDR3 sequences, approximately 53% of them singletons, with over 7% in the top ten. Regarding treatment: roughly 10-day PBMC culture with coronavirus spike peptide pools or control peptides (ViraFEST assay). Sequencing was performed on CD4+ T cells from blood, cultured in vitro, taken before SARS-CoV-2 vaccination. These receptors came from a human donor who had recovered from COVID-19.

This clonotype was observed a few times. V usage is TRBV6-1 and J usage is TRBJ2-3; possibly TRBD2 for D (5 bases). The germline gives CDR1 MNHNS, CDR2 SASEGT. The CDR3 is 15 amino acids. V was pared by 6 bases and J by 3 bases, with 16 bases between. CDR3 residues: CASRASPVQTDTQYF. CDR3 bases: TGTGCCAGCAGAGCTAGCCCGGTCCAGACAGATACGCAGTATTTT.

By share of the sample, this clonotype is medium-sized. The chain joins TRBV28 to TRBJ1-6, with D tentatively TRBD1 (6 bases). Germline CDR1 is MDHEN and CDR2 is SYDVKM. The CDR3 contains 13 residues. V was cut by 8 bases and J by 7 bases, with 12 bases left in between. The CDR3 loop is CASLDRWNSPLHF. The CDR3, as DNA: TGTGCCAGCCTAGACAGGTGGAATTCACCCCTCCACTTT.

The chain employs TRBV7-2 and TRBJ2-3, with TRBD1 matching 8 bases. After removal of 6 bases from V and 0 bases from J, the junction contained 5 bases not matched to a gene. The length of the CDR3 is 15 residues. From germline, CDR1 is SGHTA and CDR2 FQGNSA. CDR3 loop: CASSLTGVSTDTQYF. CDR3 nucleotides: TGTGCCAGCAGTTTGACAGGGGTCAGCACAGATACGCAGTATTTT.

The chain uses TRBV7-2 and TRBJ1-2; D is possibly TRBD1 (5 bases). CDR1 is SGHTA and CDR2 is FQGNSA in the germline V gene. The CDR3 covers 12 residues. V gave up 3 bases and J gave up 8 bases, with 10 bases separating them. The CDR3 here is CASSFRVGGYTF. The CDR3 nucleotides are TGTGCCAGCAGCTTCAGGGTCGGAGGCTACACCTTC.

This clonotype ranks as medium-sized (0.01 to 0.1%). The chain combines TRBV4-2 with TRBJ1-5, with D unresolved. Germline CDR1 and CDR2: LGHNA and YNFKEQ. V was cut by 4 bases and J by 4 bases, with 8 bases left in between. The CDR3 totals 13 residues. The chain's CDR3 is CASSLQKNQPQHF. As DNA, the CDR3 is TGTGCCAGCAGCCTTCAGAAAAATCAGCCCCAGCATTTT.

The rearrangement uses TRBV2 and TRBJ2-7; D is undetermined. Germline V gene data show CDR1 as SNHLY and CDR2 as FYNNEI. The V end lost 11 bases, the J end lost 6 bases, and 20 bases lay between the germline ends. The CDR3 is 13 amino acids. CDR3 amino acids: CAGLSSPSSEQYF. The CDR3 coding sequence is TGTGCCGGCCTGTCGTCCCCCTCGAGCGAGCAGTACTTC.

This chain uses TRBV7-9 with TRBJ2-2; TRBD2 aligns across 8 bases. Germline V gives CDR1 SEHNR, CDR2 FQNEAQ (reference sequence). This CDR3 contains 17 residues. V lost 6 bases to trimming and J lost 1 base; unmatched junction nucleotides: 10. The CDR3, as DNA: TGTGCCAGCAGAGACCCCACTAGCGGTAGGAACACCGGGGAGCTGTTTTTT. As protein: CASRDPTSGRNTGELFF.

This chain uses TRBV2 with TRBJ2-7; D is possibly TRBD1 (5 bases). In germline, CDR1 is SNHLY, CDR2 FYNNEI. The CDR3 sequence is 14 residues long. Trimming took 6 bases from V and 2 from J, leaving 14 bases between them. In DNA, the CDR3 is TGTGCCAGCAGCCCAGACAGCCTAACCTACGAGCAGTACTTC. Encoded protein: CASSPDSLTYEQYF.

V usage is TRBV15 and J usage is TRBJ2-7; 8 nucleotides match TRBD1. Trimming at V came to 3 bases and at J to 5 bases, leaving 9 bases not matched to a gene. There are 15 residues in the CDR3. Germline CDR1 reads LNHNV; CDR2 reads YYDKDF (reference sequence). CDR3 amino acids: CATSRPDRGLDEQYF. As DNA, the CDR3 is TGTGCCACCAGCAGGCCCGACAGGGGCCTCGACGAGCAGTACTTC. Full variable domain (rest looked up from reference TRBV15 and TRBJ2-7): DAMVIQNPRYQVTQFGKPVTLSCSQTLNHNVMYWYQQKSSQAPKLLFHYYDKDFNNEADTPDNFQSRRPNTSFCFLDIRSPGLGDTAMYLCATSRPDRGLDEQYFGPGTRLTVT.

This clonotype has only a few counts. This chain uses TRBV10-3 with TRBJ1-1, with D perhaps matching TRBD1 (5 bases). The germline CDR1 and CDR2 sequences are ENHRY and SYGVKD. V was shortened by 4 bases and J by 4 bases, with 19 bases between the two germline ends. CDR3 length: 16 amino acids. The CDR3 coding sequence is TGTGCCATCAGTGGGGAGGGACCCCGGGGGGTCACTGAAGCTTTCTTT. Translation gives CAISGEGPRGVTEAFF.

The chain uses TRBV6-5 and TRBJ2-4; D is unresolved. Germline lookup yields CDR1 MNHEY and CDR2 SVGAGI. V was clipped by 3 bases and J by 15 bases, with 9 bases between them. There are 10 residues in the CDR3. DNA of the CDR3: TGTGCCAGCAGTTATAGTCTTGGGTACTTC. Its protein is CASSYSLGYF.

This sequence joins TRBV6-5 and TRBJ1-5; maybe TRBD1 (6 bases). Germline CDR1 MNHEY, CDR2 SVGAGI. CDR3 length equals 16 residues. Trimming removed 2 bases from V and 0 bases from J, with 11 bases in between. CDR3: CASSYGRGSSNQPQHF. The CDR3 region has the DNA TGTGCCAGCAGTTACGGAAGGGGGAGTAGCAATCAGCCCCAGCATTTT.

The genes are TRBV20-1 and TRBJ1-5; 8 bases line up with TRBD1. V was pared by 2 bases and J by 7 bases, with 1 base of the junction left unmatched. There are 12 residues in the CDR3. Germline V gives CDR1 DFQATT, CDR2 SNEGSKA (reference sequence). As DNA, the CDR3 is TGCAGTGCTAGAAGGACAGGGCAGCCCCAGCATTTT. Translating gives CSARRTGQPQHF.

The chain recombines TRBV20-1 with TRBJ2-5, with 8 bases identical to TRBD2. This CDR3 has 15 residues. The V and J ends lost 2 bases and 3 bases, in that order; junction bases with no gene match: 8. CDR1 DFQATT and CDR2 SNEGSKA come from the germline V gene (reference sequence). CDR3 protein: CSARIPIAGKETQYF. Here the CDR3 DNA reads TGCAGTGCTAGAATTCCCATAGCGGGAAAAGAGACCCAGTACTTC.

This sequence joins TRBV20-1 and TRBJ2-5; 7 bases map to TRBD2. The V gene end was trimmed by 0 bases and the J gene end by 5 bases; junction bases not matched to a gene: 9. CDR3 length equals 15 residues. CDR1 and CDR2 (germline): DFQATT, SNEGSKA (reference sequence). CDR3 sequence reads: CSARDPAGRGETQYF. Here the CDR3 DNA reads TGCAGTGCTAGAGATCCGGCAGGGCGGGGGGAGACCCAGTACTTC.

This chain joins TRBV20-1 and TRBJ1-5, with a weak D call TRBD1 (5 bases). The CDR3 totals 15 residues. The germline CDR1 and CDR2 sequences are DFQATT and SNEGSKA (reference sequence). Trimming stripped 0 bases from V and 5 bases from J, with 14 bases between. The CDR3 DNA is TGCAGTGCTAGAGATCAGGGTGGCGGTCATCAGCCCCAGCATTTT. This sequence encodes CSARDQGGGHQPQHF.

This clonotype showed up just a few times. The rearrangement links TRBV24-1 to TRBJ2-3; possibly TRBD1 for D (6 bases). The ends were cut back, 9 bases at V and 2 bases at J, with 23 bases in the middle. CDR3 size: 17 residues. The germline V gene has CDR1 KGHDR and CDR2 SFDVKD. The CDR3 here is CATAIGRNLGHTDTQYF. Here the CDR3 DNA reads TGTGCCACCGCTATCGGCCGAAACTTGGGACACACAGATACGCAGTATTTT.

The chain recombines TRBV27 with TRBJ2-5; 10 positions match TRBD1. The V gene's germline CDR1 is MNHEY and CDR2 SMNVEV (reference sequence). The CDR3 is made up of 18 amino acids. V was clipped by 5 bases and J by 5 bases; unmatched bases: 17. The DNA for the CDR3 is TGTGCCAGCAGTCCCGAAGACAGGGGGCCTAGCCTGGCTGAGACCCAGTACTTC. It encodes CASSPEDRGPSLAETQYF.